This T cell receptor beta chain was documented in a study of cytomegalovirus exposure and HLA in healthy donors. Produced via immunoSEQ multiplex PCR; TCRdb's table is partial and in-frame only. The sample includes approximately 160,000 clones, roughly 91% of them seen just once. The germline CDR1 and CDR2 sequences are SEHNR and FQNEAQ (reference sequence). The CDR3 runs 15 residues. V was clipped by 1 base and J by 1 base, with 9 bases between them. The gene calls are TRBV7-9 and TRBJ2-3, with D uncertain. Sequencing was done on a sample of PBMCs. The receptor was derived from a woman between 18 and 30 years old in good health and CMV-seropositive. The CDR3 DNA is TGTGCCAGCAGCTTAGTGGAGATTGGCACAGATACGCAGTATTTT. Amino acids: CASSLVEIGTDTQYF.